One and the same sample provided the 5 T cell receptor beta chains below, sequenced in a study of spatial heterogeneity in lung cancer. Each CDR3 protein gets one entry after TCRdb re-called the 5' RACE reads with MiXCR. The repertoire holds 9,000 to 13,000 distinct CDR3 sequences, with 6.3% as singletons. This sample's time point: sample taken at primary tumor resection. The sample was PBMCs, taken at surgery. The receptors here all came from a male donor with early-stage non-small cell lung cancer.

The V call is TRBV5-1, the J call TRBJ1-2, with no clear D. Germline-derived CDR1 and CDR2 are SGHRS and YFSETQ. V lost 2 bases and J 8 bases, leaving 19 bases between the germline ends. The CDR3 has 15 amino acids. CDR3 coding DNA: TGCGCCAGCAGCTTCGTTAGGGCGGACCGTCGAGGCTACACCTTC. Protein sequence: CASSFVRADRRGYTF.

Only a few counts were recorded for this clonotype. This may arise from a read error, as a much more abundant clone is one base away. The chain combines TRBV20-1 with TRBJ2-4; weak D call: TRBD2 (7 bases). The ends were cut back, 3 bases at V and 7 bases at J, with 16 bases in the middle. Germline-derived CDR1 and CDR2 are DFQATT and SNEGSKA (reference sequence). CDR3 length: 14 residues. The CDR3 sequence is CSASLRGGGNIQYF. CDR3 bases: TGCAGTGCTAGTTTACGGGGAGGGGGGAACATTCAGTACTTC.

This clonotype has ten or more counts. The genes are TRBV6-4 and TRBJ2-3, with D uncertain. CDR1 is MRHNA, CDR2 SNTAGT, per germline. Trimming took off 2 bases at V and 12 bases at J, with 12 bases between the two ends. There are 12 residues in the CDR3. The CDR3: CASSDTDRPQYF. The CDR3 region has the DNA TGTGCCAGCAGTGACACAGACCGACCCCAGTATTTT.

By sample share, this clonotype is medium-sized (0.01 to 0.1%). CDR3 DNA: TGCAGTGCTCCTGACAGGGGCGACGAGCAGTACTTC. Translating gives CSAPDRGDEQYF. V usage is TRBV20-1 and J usage is TRBJ2-7; 8 bases are shared with TRBD1. The CDR3 has 12 amino acids. The germline V gene has CDR1 DFQATT and CDR2 SNEGSKA (reference sequence). V was pared by 5 bases and J by 5 bases, with 5 bases of the junction left unmatched.

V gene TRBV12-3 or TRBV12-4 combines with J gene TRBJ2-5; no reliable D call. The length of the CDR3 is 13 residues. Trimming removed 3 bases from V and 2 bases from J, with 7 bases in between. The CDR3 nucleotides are TGTGCCAGCAGTTTGAACAGACAAGAGACCCAGTACTTC. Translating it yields CASSLNRQETQYF.